Below are 26 T cell receptor beta chains sequenced from a single sample in a study of beta chain features in type 1 diabetes. Sequencing targeted expressed TCRB transcripts, as all isolated RNA had been reverse transcribed. Some clones are missing from TCRdb's copy, which holds only in-frame ones; the method was immunoSEQ multiplex PCR. Of under 950,000 clones in the sample, roughly 15% were seen once. Sequencing was done on a sample of naive CD4+ T cells from blood. These receptors originate from a woman under 30 in good health.

The chain recombines TRBV13 with TRBJ2-5, with D unresolved. The J call may be wrong; the DNA end is better matched by TRBJ2-7. The germline CDR1 and CDR2 sequences are PRHDT and FYEKMQ (reference sequence). The length of the CDR3 is 13 residues. The CDR3 protein is CASRQSRSYEQYF. CDR3 nucleotides: TGTGCCAGCAGACAGAGTAGGTCCTACGAGCAGTACTTC.

This rearrangement joins TRBV9 to TRBJ1-2; a possible D gene is TRBD1 (6 bases). The CDR3 is 15 residues long. CDR1 is SGDLS and CDR2 is YYNGEE in the germline V gene. V was pared by 5 bases and J by 2 bases, with 16 bases between. DNA for the CDR3: TGTGCCAGCAGTGGGTTAGGGGGACGAAACTATGGCTACACCTTC. It yields the protein CASSGLGGRNYGYTF.

The chain carries TRBV7-9 and TRBJ2-7; 11 bases map to TRBD2. Germline V gives CDR1 SEHNR, CDR2 FQNEAQ (reference sequence). Trimming cost V 3 bases and J 5 bases; bases outside gene matches: 12. This CDR3 contains 17 residues. DNA for the CDR3: TGTGCCAGCAGCTTCCCCACTCGTCTAGCGGGAGGCCACGAGCAGTACTTC. This translates into CASSFPTRLAGGHEQYF. Full variable domain (outside the CDR3, taken from reference TRBV7-9 and TRBJ2-7): DTGVSQNPRHKITKRGQNVTFRCDPISEHNRLYWYRQTLGQGPEFLTYFQNEAQLEKSRLLSDRFSAERPKGSFSTLEIQRTEQGDSAMYLCASSFPTRLAGGHEQYFGPGTRLTVT.

This clone was seen a few times. V usage is TRBV7-6 and J usage is TRBJ2-5; D is ambiguous. CDR1 and CDR2 from the germline V gene are SGHVS and FNYEAQ. This CDR3 region has 15 residues. V lost 4 bases, J lost 6 bases, and 18 bases lay in between. The CDR3 reads CASSSPWTAAKTQYF. The CDR3 DNA is TGTGCCAGCAGCTCACCCTGGACGGCCGCAAAGACCCAGTACTTC.

This clone was detected once. The rearrangement links TRBV28 to TRBJ1-1; D not certain. The CDR3 extends over 13 amino acids. Germline V lookup: CDR1 MDHEN, CDR2 SYDVKM. V was pared by 5 bases and J by 5 bases, with 12 bases between. The DNA for the CDR3 is TGTGCCAGCAGTCCTCAGGTCGTTACTGAAGCTTTCTTT. Translated, it gives CASSPQVVTEAFF.

The chain links TRBV7-2 to TRBJ2-1; the D gene is possibly TRBD2 (5 bases). Germline-derived CDR1 and CDR2 are SGHTA and FQGNSA. Trimming took off 0 bases at V and 2 bases at J, with 8 bases between the two ends. The CDR3 runs to 15 residues. The CDR3 DNA follows: TGTGCCAGCAGCTTAGCGTGGGGAGCCTACAATGAGCAGTTCTTC. Residues: CASSLAWGAYNEQFF. The full variable domain, completed using reference TRBV7-2 and TRBJ2-1, is GAGVSQSPSNKVTEKGKDVELRCDPISGHTALYWYRQSLGQGLEFLIYFQGNSAPDKSGLPSDRFSAERTGGSVSTLTIQRTQQEDSAVYLCASSLAWGAYNEQFFGPGTRLTVL.

This clone turned up a few times. The gene calls are TRBV5-4 and TRBJ2-2; TRBD2 matches at 14 bases. CDR1 and CDR2 (germline): SGHNT, YYREEE (reference sequence). This CDR3 spans 17 amino acids. V gave up 3 bases and J gave up 2 bases; unmatched junction bases: 3. The CDR3 loop is CASSWGLAGVNTGELFF. As DNA, the CDR3 is TGTGCCAGCAGCTGGGGACTAGCGGGGGTAAACACCGGGGAGCTGTTTTTT.

The J gene is TRBJ1-3, the V gene TRBV10-3; D is uncertain. The CDR3 has 16 amino acids. Per the germline V gene, CDR1 is ENHRY and CDR2 is SYGVKD. Trimming took off 1 base at V and 0 bases at J, with 10 bases between the two ends. The CDR3, as DNA: TGTGCCATCAGTGAGTTTGAGGGTGCCTCTGGAAACACCATATATTTT. It specifies CAISEFEGASGNTIYF.

The rearrangement links TRBV20-1 to TRBJ2-7; D remains unclear. This CDR3 contains 11 residues. Germline lookup yields CDR1 DFQATT and CDR2 SNEGSKA (reference sequence). V gave up 6 bases and J gave up 5 bases, with 11 bases separating them. The CDR3 nucleotides read TGCAGTGCAAACTCGGCCCACGAGCAGTACTTC. It specifies CSANSAHEQYF.

This clone was detected a few times. This chain uses TRBV10-3 with TRBJ2-5, with D perhaps TRBD1 (5 bases). Germline CDR1 ENHRY, CDR2 SYGVKD. The CDR3 is made up of 15 amino acids. V was shortened by 7 bases and J by 2 bases, with 17 bases between the two germline ends. CDR3 DNA sequence: TGTGCCATCAAGGCCCAGGGCCTAGAGCAAGAGACCCAGTACTTC. The encoded protein is CAIKAQGLEQETQYF.

A few counts support this clone. In DNA form, the CDR3 reads TGTGCCAGCAGTTTAACCCTATATGGGGTCAACCAAGAGACCCAGTACTTC. Its protein product is CASSLTLYGVNQETQYF. This chain joins TRBV28 and TRBJ2-5; D ambiguous. V was shortened by 2 bases and J by 0 bases, with 16 bases between the two germline ends. Germline assignment: CDR1 MDHEN and CDR2 SYDVKM. CDR3 length: 17 amino acids.

This chain connects TRBV5-5 to TRBJ2-7, with 9 nucleotides matching TRBD2. The length of the CDR3 is 14 residues. Trimming at V came to 4 bases and at J to 2 bases, leaving 4 bases not matched to a gene. CDR1 SGHKS and CDR2 YYEKEE come from the germline V gene (reference sequence). CDR3 sequence reads: CASSLAGHTYEQYF. The CDR3 DNA is TGTGCCAGCAGCCTAGCGGGACATACCTACGAGCAGTACTTC.

This clone was found a few times. The chain recombines TRBV7-2 with TRBJ2-1, with 8 bases fitting TRBD1. Germline CDR1 reads SGHTA; CDR2 reads FQGNSA. The CDR3 length is 15 residues. V lost 2 bases and J lost 2; bases outside the gene matches: 2. CDR3 nucleotides: TGTGCCAGCAGCTTATCAGGGGGCCCCTACAATGAGCAGTTCTTC. The encoded protein is CASSLSGGPYNEQFF.

The chain is built from TRBV7-9 and TRBJ1-1; D remains ambiguous. The CDR3 is 13 residues long. Germline-derived CDR1 and CDR2 are SEHNR and FQNEAQ (reference sequence). Trimming left V 2 bases short and J 11 bases short, with 15 bases between. CDR3 in DNA: TGTGCCAGCAGCTTACATCAAGACCATACGGCTTTCTTT. Residues: CASSLHQDHTAFF.

This clone was seen only a few times. This chain uses TRBV6-1 with TRBJ1-4, with D uncertain. V dropped 6 bases and J dropped 4 bases, with 12 bases sitting between them. Germline CDR1 and CDR2: MNHNS and SASEGT. This CDR3 is 14 amino acids long. In DNA, the CDR3 is TGTGCCAGCAGCCTCCCGACTGATAATGAAAAACTGTTTTTT. Translation gives CASSLPTDNEKLFF.

The chain joins TRBV7-2 to TRBJ2-6; 7 nucleotides agree with TRBD1. The CDR3 is 19 residues long. With 5 bases clipped from V and 4 bases from J, the junction kept 17 bases outside the gene matches. Germline V gene lookup returns CDR1 SGHTA and CDR2 FQGNSA. The CDR3 DNA reads TGTGCCAGCAGCCACCTAGGGGGCGCTAGGATCCCCGGGGCCAACGTCCTGACTTTC. Translation: CASSHLGGARIPGANVLTF.

V and J are TRBV27 and TRBJ2-2; D is uncertain. CDR1 and CDR2 (germline): MNHEY, SMNVEV (reference sequence). Trimming shortened V by 3 bases and J by 1 base, and 12 bases separated the two germline ends. The CDR3 covers 16 residues. This CDR3 reads CASSFRVRRNTGELFF. The DNA for the CDR3 is TGTGCCAGCAGTTTTCGGGTCAGGAGGAACACCGGGGAGCTGTTTTTT.

The chain uses TRBV6-5 and TRBJ2-5, with a possible D match to TRBD1 (7 bases). The CDR3 is 15 amino acids. CDR1 is MNHEY and CDR2 is SVGAGI in the germline V gene. The ends were cut back, 6 bases at V and 1 base at J, with 15 bases in the middle. CDR3 DNA: TGTGCCAGCAGCCCGACAGGGCGGGGCCAAGAGACCCAGTACTTC. Translation: CASSPTGRGQETQYF.

The CDR3 sequence is CAGSLDTQYF. CDR3 DNA sequence: TGTGCCGGTTCTCTGGATACGCAGTATTTT. The J gene is TRBJ2-3, the V gene TRBV18, with no clear D. The V gene's germline CDR1 is KGHSH and CDR2 LQKENI. V lost 11 bases, J lost 6 bases, and 9 bases lay in between. The CDR3 loop spans 10 amino acids.

This clone was found a few times. The chain couples TRBV6-6 to TRBJ2-3; no clear D. Trimming cost V 6 bases and J 0 bases, with 10 bases left between them. CDR3 length: 14 amino acids. CDR1 MNHNY and CDR2 SVGAGI come from the germline V gene (reference sequence). The CDR3 nucleotides read TGTGCCAGCAGCAAGACCGTAAGCACAGATACGCAGTATTTT. Its protein is CASSKTVSTDTQYF.

The rearrangement joins TRBV5-1 to TRBJ2-1, with 11 bases fitting TRBD2. The ends lost 0 bases at V and 16 bases at J; junction bases unmatched: 6. The germline CDR1 and CDR2 sequences are SGHRS and YFSETQ. The CDR3 is 13 residues long. The DNA for the CDR3 is TGCGCCAGCAGCTTGGGCCTAGCGGGGGGCGATTTCTTC. Amino acid sequence: CASSLGLAGGDFF.

This clone was counted between two and nine times. The chain combines TRBV19 with TRBJ2-1; 15 nucleotides match TRBD2. The length of the CDR3 is 12 residues. In germline, CDR1 is LNHDA, CDR2 SQIVND (reference sequence). The CDR3 bases are TGTGCGATAGGACTAGCGGGAGGGGTACAGTTCTTC. Protein product: CAIGLAGGVQFF.

In its sample, this clone was seen a few times. The J gene is TRBJ2-1, the V gene TRBV7-9; unclear D gene. There are 15 residues in the CDR3. Germline V gene sequence: CDR1 SEHNR, CDR2 FQNEAQ (reference sequence). Trimming left V 5 bases short and J 0 bases short, with 11 bases between. CDR3 nucleotides: TGTGCCAGCAGCCAGCGAGAAAGCTCCTACAATGAGCAGTTCTTC. Amino acid sequence: CASSQRESSYNEQFF.

This rearrangement joins TRBV5-4 to TRBJ2-1, with D unclear. The CDR3 runs to 15 residues. Germline V gene sequence: CDR1 SGHNT, CDR2 YYREEE (reference sequence). The V end lost 0 bases, the J end lost 6 bases, and 13 bases lay between the germline ends. CDR3 residues: CASSLGGTSLNEQFF. CDR3 coding DNA: TGTGCCAGCAGCTTGGGTGGAACCTCCCTCAATGAGCAGTTCTTC.

The chain is built from TRBV7-2 and TRBJ2-1; 7 bases align to TRBD1. The CDR3 is made up of 15 amino acids. CDR1 is SGHTA, CDR2 FQGNSA, per germline. V trimming: 5 bases; J trimming: 9 bases; junction bases outside the gene matches: 13. CDR3 region: CASSQTGSKFSEQFF. CDR3 in DNA: TGTGCCAGCAGCCAGACAGGGTCGAAGTTCAGTGAGCAGTTCTTC.

This clone appeared a few times. The rearrangement joins TRBV7-9 to TRBJ2-7; TRBD2 matches at 10 bases. The CDR3 is made up of 14 amino acids. With V trimmed by 10 bases and J by 3 bases, 9 bases remained unmatched. From germline, CDR1 is SEHNR and CDR2 FQNEAQ (reference sequence). The CDR3 nucleotides are TGTGCCACCCAGGGGCTAGCGGGAGTCTACGAGCAGTACTTC. Protein product: CATQGLAGVYEQYF.